This T cell receptor beta chain stems from a study of shared clonotypes between healthy human individuals. Findings of the study overall: Generally, naive subsets came out with larger estimated richness than memory subsets. Against clonotypes common to all four donors, non-shared ones had lower generation probabilities.

The CDR3 covers 11 residues. Germline CDR1 is SNHLY and CDR2 is FYNNEI. V was trimmed by 7 bases and J by 7 bases, leaving 9 bases between them. Here immunoSEQ multiplex PCR was the method, and the copy in TCRdb shows in-frame clones only, minus some. The sample yields more than 2,000,000 clones, around 94% seen once. Worth noting for this clone: Its antigen is not identified.

Specimen: naive CD4+ T cells sorted from blood. Subset noted: CD45RA+ positively selected. The chain uses TRBV2 and TRBJ2-3; D remains unclear. The TCR originated in a man aged 18 to 30 in good health. For the CDR3, the DNA is TGTGCCAGCAATACAGAGTATACGCAGTATTTT. Encoded protein: CASNTEYTQYF.